These 18 T cell receptor beta chains came from one sample sequenced in a study of yellow fever vaccine responses in identical twins. TCRdb re-derived calls from the RT-PCR reads in MiXCR, one entry per CDR3 protein. The table has around 33,000 distinct CDR3 sequences, more than 45% seen once. The source was T cells from blood (PBMCs), unsorted or a sorted subset (not recorded which), collected before or after yellow fever vaccination (not recorded which). These receptors came from a woman between 18 and 29 years old who received the yellow fever vaccine.

V and J are TRBV10-3 and TRBJ1-1, with a weak D call TRBD1 (5 bases). Germline assignment: CDR1 ENHRY and CDR2 SYGVKD. This CDR3 region has 14 residues. Deletions cut 2 bases from V and 1 base from J, with 8 bases between. The CDR3 sequence is CAISEVGGNTEAFF. CDR3 nucleotide sequence: TGTGCCATCAGTGAGGTCGGGGGGAACACTGAAGCTTTCTTT.

The chain uses TRBV11-2 and TRBJ1-1; 8 positions agree with TRBD1. CDR1 is SGHAT and CDR2 is FQNNGV in the germline V gene. CDR3 length: 13 amino acids. J was trimmed by 4 bases and V by 5 bases; bases with no gene match: 3. This CDR3 is CASSQTGVTEAFF. The CDR3 nucleotides read TGTGCCAGCAGCCAGACAGGGGTCACTGAAGCTTTCTTT.

This clonotype was counted between two and nine times. The V gene is TRBV5-1, the J gene TRBJ2-5; D might be TRBD1 (6 bases). The CDR3 is made up of 15 amino acids. Germline CDR1 and CDR2: SGHRS and YFSETQ. The germline V and J ends were trimmed by 5 bases and 1 base, with 15 bases remaining between them. In DNA form, the CDR3 reads TGCGCCAGCAGACCCGGACAGAACCCCCAAGAGACCCAGTACTTC. This codes for CASRPGQNPQETQYF.

This sequence joins TRBV7-9 and TRBJ2-7, with TRBD2 matching 7 bases. CDR1 and CDR2 (germline): SEHNR, FQNEAQ (reference sequence). This CDR3 has 14 residues. The junction had 3 bases not matched to a gene; V was cut back by 2 bases and J by 2 bases. The CDR3 nucleotides read TGTGCCAGCAGCTTATACGCGGGAGCCTACGAGCAGTACTTC. Translation: CASSLYAGAYEQYF.

The chain is built from TRBV12-5 and TRBJ1-5; 9 bases agree with TRBD1. After removal of 5 bases from V and 6 bases from J, the junction contained 5 bases not matched to a gene. This CDR3 has 14 residues. Germline CDR1 reads LGHNT; CDR2 reads FRNRAP. The CDR3 sequence: CASGEQGAGQPQHF. DNA for the CDR3: TGTGCTAGTGGTGAACAGGGGGCGGGTCAGCCCCAGCATTTT.

The chain is built from TRBV5-4 and TRBJ2-2; no reliable D call. The CDR3 has 13 amino acids. V was cut by 2 bases and J by 3 bases, with 5 bases left in between. Germline assignment: CDR1 SGHNT and CDR2 YYREEE (reference sequence). The CDR3 DNA sequence: TGTGCCAGCAGCTTCGCGGACACCGGGGAGCTGTTTTTT. Its translation is CASSFADTGELFF.

This chain links TRBV7-9 with TRBJ2-2; the D is unclear. The CDR3 covers 13 residues. Trimming stripped 0 bases from V and 7 bases from J, with 6 bases between. Germline CDR1 and CDR2: SEHNR and FQNEAQ (reference sequence). The CDR3 loop is CASSLATNGELFF. The CDR3 bases are TGTGCCAGCAGCTTAGCTACAAACGGGGAGCTGTTTTTT.

As for this clonotype: Germline is not matched at one junction end, which may reflect a read error. The gene calls are TRBV20-1 and TRBJ1-2, with unresolved D. In germline, CDR1 is DFQATT, CDR2 SNEGSKA (reference sequence). There are 11 residues in the CDR3. The CDR3 sequence is CRASWNYGYTF. The CDR3 DNA follows: TGCAGAGCTAGTTGGAACTATGGCTACACCTTC.

In its sample, this clonotype was seen a few times. J is TRBJ2-7 and V is TRBV10-3, with 8 bases aligning to TRBD2. Germline V gene sequence: CDR1 ENHRY, CDR2 SYGVKD. After removal of 0 bases from V and 3 bases from J, the junction contained 4 bases not matched to a gene. The CDR3 covers 15 residues. The CDR3 protein is CAISESPLAVYEQYF. Here the CDR3 DNA reads TGTGCCATCAGTGAGTCTCCACTAGCGGTCTACGAGCAGTACTTC.

This chain joins TRBV12-3 or TRBV12-4 and TRBJ1-5, with D perhaps matching TRBD1 (5 bases). This CDR3 comprises 16 residues. V was pared by 6 bases and J by 3 bases, with 18 bases between. This CDR3 is CASREGTGLLNQPQHF. The CDR3 DNA sequence: TGTGCCAGCAGGGAAGGGACGGGGTTGCTCAATCAGCCCCAGCATTTT.

In this sample, this clonotype turned up a few times. This CDR3 reads CASSPPVRGNTEAFF. In nucleotides, the CDR3 is TGTGCCAGCTCACCACCCGTCCGGGGGAACACTGAAGCTTTCTTT. V gene TRBV18 combines with J gene TRBJ1-1; D gene uncertain. Germline V gives CDR1 KGHSH, CDR2 LQKENI. There are 15 residues in the CDR3. The ends were cut back, 0 bases at V and 1 base at J, with 9 bases in the middle.

This clonotype appeared a few times. The CDR3 DNA reads TGCAGCGTTGAGGTGGACAGGGGGACAAAGCAGTACGTC. It encodes CSVEVDRGTKQYV. This chain connects TRBV29-1 to TRBJ2-7; 10 bases match TRBD1. This CDR3 has 13 amino acids. J gave up 8 bases and V 3 bases, and 7 bases lay outside the gene matches. Germline assignment: CDR1 SQVTM and CDR2 ANQGSEA.

CDR3 in amino acids: CATSLGRGGNYGYTF. In DNA, the CDR3 is TGTGCCACCAGTCTTGGCAGGGGCGGTAACTATGGCTACACCTTC. The chain has TRBV24-1 and TRBJ1-2; the D gene is possibly TRBD1 (6 bases). V lost 6 bases and J lost 1, with 14 bases in between. The CDR3 contains 15 residues. From germline, CDR1 is KGHDR and CDR2 SFDVKD.

The V and J genes are TRBV28 and TRBJ1-5, with a tentative D call TRBD1 (5 bases). Trimming cost V 2 bases and J 4 bases, with 15 bases left between them. The CDR3 is 16 amino acids. The germline gives CDR1 MDHEN, CDR2 SYDVKM. CDR3 DNA sequence: TGTGCCAGCAGTTTACGGCCATCGGCAGGGAATCAGCCCCAGCATTTT. Translating gives CASSLRPSAGNQPQHF. The variable domain in full, with the rest retrieved from reference TRBV28 and TRBJ1-5, is DVKVTQSSRYLVKRTGEKVFLECVQDMDHENMFWYRQDPGLGLRLIYFSYDVKMKEKGDIPEGYSVSREKKERFSLILESASTNQTSMYLCASSLRPSAGNQPQHFGDGTRLSIL.

V usage is TRBV19 and J usage is TRBJ2-1; D is unresolved. The CDR3 covers 11 residues. Germline V gives CDR1 LNHDA, CDR2 SQIVND (reference sequence). V was cut by 1 base and J by 6 bases, with 1 base left in between. CDR3 in DNA: TGTGCCAGTAGTATAGGCAATGAGCAGTTCTTC. Its protein is CASSIGNEQFF.

The chain carries TRBV29-1 and TRBJ2-1, with 14 bases lining up with TRBD2. The CDR3 is 16 amino acids. The junction had 7 bases not matched to a gene; V was cut back by 2 bases and J by 7 bases. Germline values: CDR1 SQVTM, CDR2 ANQGSEA. CDR3 amino acids: CSVEFRGTSGGNEQFF. CDR3 in DNA: TGCAGCGTTGAATTTCGGGGGACTAGCGGGGGTAATGAGCAGTTCTTC.

V and J are TRBV5-1 and TRBJ2-5; D possibly corresponds to TRBD1 (6 bases). There are 14 residues in the CDR3. The V end was cut by 4 bases, the J end by 4 bases, with 14 bases between. Germline V gene sequence: CDR1 SGHRS, CDR2 YFSETQ. The CDR3 spells CASSVQGWGETQYF. CDR3 coding DNA: TGCGCCAGCAGCGTACAGGGTTGGGGAGAGACCCAGTACTTC.

The chain joins TRBV4-3 to TRBJ1-5; possible D gene TRBD1, 6 bases. V was trimmed by 1 base and J by 5 bases, leaving 9 bases between them. CDR3 length: 14 residues. Germline V gene lookup returns CDR1 LGHNA and CDR2 YSLEER. CDR3 in amino acids: CASSQAQGYQPQHF. As DNA, the CDR3 is TGCGCCAGCAGCCAAGCACAGGGTTATCAGCCCCAGCATTTT.